This record concerns one T cell receptor beta chain sequence. Its antigen remains unidentified. The TRB cDNA libraries were prepared by 5' RACE with UMI labels. Each CDR3 protein gets one entry in TCRdb, which reprocessed the 5' RACE reads and gives no DNA. The sample holds over 95,000 distinct CDR3 sequences. The sample originates from a study of CXCR3-negative and CXCR3-positive naive CD8 T cells. Study overall: With about 1.5 +/- 0.3 million reads per library, the TRB reads numbered roughly 140 million in total. Regarding the study as a whole: Naive cells that were CXCR3-positive had more hydrophobic TRB CDR3s (compared with CXCR3-negative naive cells). For memory CD8+ cells diversity was much lower, but both naive subsets had comparably high diversity.

In germline, CDR1 is DFQATT, CDR2 SNEGSKA (reference sequence). The CDR3 is 11 amino acids. Naive CD8+ T cells had a CD45RO-CCR7+CD27+CD95- phenotype. The sample comprised naive CXCR3+ CD8+ T cells from blood. Subset of the sample: CD45RO-CCR7+CD27+CD95- naive CD8+ T cells expressing CXCR3 (TNR3+). The sequence came from a human donor in good health. Some clones in this sample may be carry-over from other donors' samples. The V and J genes are TRBV20-1 and TRBJ1-2. Here the CDR3 reads CSAGINYGYTF.